These T cell receptor beta chains were read from a single sample in a study of cytomegalovirus exposure and HLA in healthy donors. Repertoires were generated with immunoSEQ multiplex PCR, while TCRdb's copy carries only in-frame clones and drops some. Seen here are roughly 190,000 clones, over 60% observed once, and the top ten hold roughly 1.1%. Sequencing was done on a sample of PBMCs. Source of these receptors: a woman in her thirties or forties in good health and CMV-seronegative. Each CDR3 is given with its conserved first and last residue. Fields, in order: D gene, V gene, clone size, J gene, CDR3 protein, CDR3 DNA. D genes are given only for firm matches. Only some rows state a clone size, as once, few, many or a class for expanded clones.

d_gene: NA
v_gene: TRBV5-1
abundance: NA
j_gene: TRBJ1-5
CDR3aa: CASSLNPWGVSNQPQHF
CDR3nt: TGCGCCAGCAGCTTGAACCCGTGGGGGGTTAGCAATCAGCCCCAGCATTTT

d_gene: NA
v_gene: TRBV7-6
abundance: NA
j_gene: TRBJ2-3
CDR3aa: CASSPVVDTQYF
CDR3nt: TGTGCCAGCAGCCCTGTAGTAGATACGCAGTATTTT

d_gene: NA
v_gene: TRBV29-1
abundance: NA
j_gene: TRBJ2-3
CDR3aa: CSVEQANPDTQYF
CDR3nt: TGCAGCGTTGAACAAGCGAACCCAGATACGCAGTATTTT

d_gene: NA
v_gene: TRBV2
abundance: NA
j_gene: TRBJ1-3
CDR3aa: CASSEWGAGNTIYF
CDR3nt: TGTGCCAGCAGTGAGTGGGGAGCTGGAAACACCATATATTTT

d_gene: NA
v_gene: TRBV9
abundance: NA
j_gene: TRBJ1-3
CDR3aa: CASSVGALLGNTIYF
CDR3nt: TGTGCCAGCAGCGTAGGGGCCCTCTTAGGAAACACCATATATTTT

d_gene: NA
v_gene: TRBV11-3
abundance: NA
j_gene: TRBJ1-2
CDR3aa: CASSNSPTGIYGYTF
CDR3nt: TGTGCCAGCAGCAACTCACCGACAGGAATCTATGGCTACACCTTC

d_gene: NA
v_gene: TRBV7-3
abundance: NA
j_gene: TRBJ1-1
CDR3aa: CASSLKSEGSDTEAFF
CDR3nt: TGTGCCAGCAGCTTAAAGTCCGAGGGAAGTGATACTGAAGCTTTCTTT

d_gene: NA
v_gene: TRBV5-8
abundance: once
j_gene: TRBJ1-1
CDR3aa: CASGRGGNTEAFF
CDR3nt: TGTGCCAGCGGACGAGGAGGGAACACTGAAGCTTTCTTT

d_gene: TRBD1
v_gene: TRBV4-1
abundance: NA
j_gene: TRBJ1-3
CDR3aa: CASSPTETGLSGNTIYF
CDR3nt: TGCGCCAGCAGCCCGACGGAGACAGGGCTCTCTGGAAACACCATATATTTT

d_gene: NA
v_gene: TRBV19
abundance: few
j_gene: TRBJ2-1
CDR3aa: CASTPPLAGGPVGEQFF
CDR3nt: TGTGCCAGTACCCCTCCCCTAGCCGGGGGACCCGTGGGTGAGCAGTTCTTC

d_gene: TRBD1
v_gene: TRBV7-9
abundance: NA
j_gene: TRBJ1-2
CDR3aa: CASSANQIDRGSLYGYTF
CDR3nt: TGTGCCAGCAGCGCGAATCAGATAGACAGGGGCTCGCTCTATGGCTACACCTTC

d_gene: TRBD1
v_gene: TRBV30
abundance: few
j_gene: TRBJ2-2
CDR3aa: CAWSPGTGDTGELFF
CDR3nt: TGTGCCTGGAGTCCCGGGACAGGGGACACCGGGGAGCTGTTTTTT

d_gene: TRBD1
v_gene: TRBV10-3
abundance: NA
j_gene: TRBJ2-1
CDR3aa: CAISGDRGLNEQFF
CDR3nt: TGTGCCATCAGTGGGGACAGGGGCCTTAATGAGCAGTTCTTC

d_gene: TRBD2
v_gene: TRBV6-1
abundance: NA
j_gene: TRBJ2-2
CDR3aa: CASSASGSTGELFF
CDR3nt: TGTGCCAGCAGTGCTAGCGGGAGCACCGGGGAGCTGTTTTTT

d_gene: TRBD2
v_gene: TRBV11-2
abundance: NA
j_gene: TRBJ2-1
CDR3aa: CASSFTSGSLYNEQFF
CDR3nt: TGTGCCAGCAGCTTTACTAGCGGGAGCCTGTACAATGAGCAGTTCTTC

d_gene: NA
v_gene: TRBV6-1
abundance: NA
j_gene: TRBJ1-5
CDR3aa: CASSRELNQPQHF
CDR3nt: TGTGCCAGCTCTAGGGAGCTTAATCAGCCCCAGCATTTT

d_gene: NA
v_gene: TRBV30
abundance: once
j_gene: TRBJ1-1
CDR3aa: CALNHLSEAFF
CDR3nt: TGTGCCCTGAACCACTTATCGGAAGCTTTCTTT

d_gene: NA
v_gene: TRBV7-9
abundance: once
j_gene: TRBJ1-3
CDR3aa: CASSLDGGAGNTIYF
CDR3nt: TGTGCCAGCAGCTTAGATGGCGGAGCTGGAAACACCATATATTTT

d_gene: TRBD1
v_gene: TRBV4-3
abundance: NA
j_gene: TRBJ1-1
CDR3aa: CASSRISGGLGTEAFF
CDR3nt: TGCGCCAGCAGCCGAATTTCAGGGGGCTTGGGCACTGAAGCTTTCTTT

d_gene: TRBD2
v_gene: TRBV2
abundance: NA
j_gene: TRBJ2-1
CDR3aa: CASIPTRTSGEQFF
CDR3nt: TGTGCCAGCATCCCGACTCGGACTAGCGGGGAGCAGTTCTTC

d_gene: TRBD1
v_gene: TRBV29-1
abundance: NA
j_gene: TRBJ2-1
CDR3aa: CSVEPLGQVWNEQFF
CDR3nt: TGCAGCGTTGAACCATTAGGACAGGTTTGGAATGAGCAGTTCTTC

d_gene: NA
v_gene: TRBV5-4
abundance: few
j_gene: TRBJ1-2
CDR3aa: CASSRGGLDYGYTF
CDR3nt: TGTGCCAGCAGCCGAGGGGGTTTGGACTATGGCTACACCTTC

d_gene: NA
v_gene: TRBV30
abundance: NA
j_gene: TRBJ2-7
CDR3aa: CAWTGLTTTYEQYF
CDR3nt: TGTGCCTGGACCGGACTCACTACTACCTACGAGCAGTACTTC

d_gene: NA
v_gene: TRBV7-3
abundance: NA
j_gene: TRBJ1-1
CDR3aa: CASSPSGVARGVNTEAFF
CDR3nt: TGTGCCAGCAGCCCCTCGGGAGTAGCGAGAGGGGTGAACACTGAAGCTTTCTTT

d_gene: TRBD2
v_gene: TRBV19
abundance: NA
j_gene: TRBJ2-1
CDR3aa: CASSILEGLGNEQFF
CDR3nt: TGTGCCAGTAGTATTCTAGAGGGACTAGGGAATGAGCAGTTCTTC

d_gene: TRBD1
v_gene: TRBV2
abundance: few
j_gene: TRBJ1-5
CDR3aa: CASSFGGTGNQPQHF
CDR3nt: TGTGCCAGCAGTTTCGGGGGGACAGGGAATCAGCCCCAGCATTTT

d_gene: NA
v_gene: TRBV7-8
abundance: NA
j_gene: TRBJ1-2
CDR3aa: CASSLDTGGYTF
CDR3nt: TGTGCCAGCAGCTTAGATACAGGTGGCTACACCTTC

d_gene: NA
v_gene: TRBV4-1
abundance: NA
j_gene: TRBJ2-7
CDR3aa: CASSLGPRGRRYEQYF
CDR3nt: TGCGCCAGCAGCCTCGGACCTAGAGGGAGGCGCTACGAGCAGTACTTC

d_gene: NA
v_gene: TRBV14
abundance: few
j_gene: TRBJ1-1
CDR3aa: CASSQILGRGNTEAFF
CDR3nt: TGTGCCAGCAGCCAAATTCTCGGCAGGGGGAACACTGAAGCTTTCTTT

d_gene: NA
v_gene: TRBV2
abundance: NA
j_gene: TRBJ1-1
CDR3aa: CASSEGRGAYTEAFF
CDR3nt: TGTGCCAGCAGTGAAGGGAGGGGCGCCTACACTGAAGCTTTCTTT

d_gene: TRBD1
v_gene: TRBV6-1
abundance: once
j_gene: TRBJ2-7
CDR3aa: CASSEAGGENEQYF
CDR3nt: TGTGCCAGCAGTGAAGCAGGGGGCGAGAACGAGCAGTACTTC

d_gene: TRBD1
v_gene: TRBV10-3
abundance: NA
j_gene: TRBJ1-3
CDR3aa: CAISADRSGNTIYF
CDR3nt: TGTGCCATCAGCGCGGACAGGTCGGGAAACACCATATATTTT

d_gene: NA
v_gene: TRBV30
abundance: once
j_gene: TRBJ1-3
CDR3aa: CAWSFGARGIGGNTIYF
CDR3nt: TGTGCCTGGAGCTTTGGAGCAAGGGGGATCGGTGGAAACACCATATATTTT

d_gene: TRBD1
v_gene: TRBV5-1
abundance: NA
j_gene: TRBJ2-5
CDR3aa: CASKYGTDQETQYF
CDR3nt: TGCGCCAGCAAATATGGGACAGATCAAGAGACCCAGTACTTC

d_gene: NA
v_gene: TRBV5-4
abundance: NA
j_gene: TRBJ1-1
CDR3aa: CASSLEAGYMNTEAFF
CDR3nt: TGTGCCAGCAGCTTGGAGGCAGGGTACATGAACACTGAAGCTTTCTTT

d_gene: NA
v_gene: TRBV27
abundance: few
j_gene: TRBJ2-3
CDR3aa: CASSLWERYTDTQYF
CDR3nt: TGTGCCAGCAGTTTATGGGAGCGTTACACAGATACGCAGTATTTT

d_gene: NA
v_gene: TRBV9
abundance: NA
j_gene: TRBJ2-2
CDR3aa: CASSPRTDGSLFF
CDR3nt: TGTGCCAGCAGCCCGCGGACAGACGGTAGCCTGTTTTTT

d_gene: TRBD2
v_gene: TRBV27
abundance: NA
j_gene: TRBJ2-5
CDR3aa: CASSRTSGEETQYF
CDR3nt: TGTGCCAGCAGCCGGACTAGCGGGGAAGAGACCCAGTACTTC

d_gene: TRBD1
v_gene: TRBV27
abundance: NA
j_gene: TRBJ2-7
CDR3aa: CASSWDRGGEQYF
CDR3nt: TGTGCCAGCAGTTGGGACAGGGGTGGCGAGCAGTACTTC

d_gene: NA
v_gene: TRBV30
abundance: NA
j_gene: TRBJ2-2
CDR3aa: CAWSVLGLAGQELTGELFF
CDR3nt: TGTGCCTGGAGTGTACTGGGTCTAGCGGGACAGGAACTTACCGGGGAGCTGTTTTTT

d_gene: NA
v_gene: TRBV7-9
abundance: NA
j_gene: TRBJ1-5
CDR3aa: CASSSDRISNQPQHF
CDR3nt: TGTGCCAGCAGCTCAGACAGGATCAGCAATCAGCCCCAGCATTTT

d_gene: NA
v_gene: TRBV7-2
abundance: NA
j_gene: TRBJ2-1
CDR3aa: CASSLEVGYNEQFF
CDR3nt: TGTGCCAGCAGCTTAGAGGTCGGGTACAATGAGCAGTTCTTC

d_gene: NA
v_gene: TRBV29-1
abundance: NA
j_gene: TRBJ1-2
CDR3aa: CSAGGTYGYTF
CDR3nt: TGCAGCGCCGGCGGGACTTATGGCTACACCTTC

d_gene: TRBD2
v_gene: TRBV30
abundance: NA
j_gene: TRBJ2-1
CDR3aa: CAWSVSWGTSGNNEQFF
CDR3nt: TGTGCCTGGAGTGTAAGCTGGGGGACTAGCGGTAACAATGAGCAGTTCTTC

d_gene: TRBD2
v_gene: TRBV12-5
abundance: NA
j_gene: TRBJ2-7
CDR3aa: CASGFTSGSGEQYF
CDR3nt: TGTGCTAGTGGTTTCACTAGCGGGAGTGGCGAGCAGTACTTC

d_gene: TRBD2
v_gene: TRBV5-1
abundance: NA
j_gene: TRBJ2-3
CDR3aa: CASSLTLAGGPTDTQYF
CDR3nt: TGCGCCAGCAGCTTGACATTAGCGGGAGGGCCGACAGATACGCAGTATTTT

d_gene: NA
v_gene: TRBV5-6
abundance: few
j_gene: TRBJ1-1
CDR3aa: CASSLEMGRGGTEAFF
CDR3nt: TGTGCCAGCAGCTTGGAGATGGGTAGGGGAGGCACTGAAGCTTTCTTT

d_gene: TRBD2
v_gene: TRBV6-4
abundance: few
j_gene: TRBJ2-1
CDR3aa: CASRPFGLAGNEQFF
CDR3nt: TGTGCCAGCAGACCCTTTGGACTAGCCGGCAATGAGCAGTTCTTC

d_gene: NA
v_gene: TRBV21-1
abundance: NA
j_gene: TRBJ2-6
CDR3aa: CASSKGGWQGGLYSGANVLTF
CDR3nt: TGTGCCAGCAGCAAAGGGGGGTGGCAGGGAGGCCTATACTCTGGGGCCAACGTCCTGACTTTC

d_gene: NA
v_gene: TRBV6-5
abundance: once
j_gene: TRBJ1-1
CDR3aa: CASTPSRRVNTEAFF
CDR3nt: TGTGCCAGCACCCCTTCGCGGAGAGTGAACACTGAAGCTTTCTTT

d_gene: TRBD2
v_gene: TRBV27
abundance: NA
j_gene: TRBJ2-2
CDR3aa: CASGPLAGAGGAGELFF
CDR3nt: TGTGCCAGTGGCCCCCTAGCGGGAGCTGGGGGGGCCGGGGAGCTGTTTTTT

d_gene: TRBD1
v_gene: TRBV5-1
abundance: NA
j_gene: TRBJ2-3
CDR3aa: CASSVPGQGSDTQYF
CDR3nt: TGCGCCAGCAGCGTGCCGGGACAGGGTTCAGATACGCAGTATTTT

d_gene: NA
v_gene: TRBV2
abundance: NA
j_gene: TRBJ2-5
CDR3aa: CASSVEGWETQYF
CDR3nt: TGTGCCAGCAGTGTGGAGGGCTGGGAGACCCAGTACTTC